This is a list of T cell receptor beta chains from one sample in a study of shared clonotypes between healthy human individuals. Only in-frame clones appear in the TCRdb table, and some are missing; sequencing was by immunoSEQ multiplex PCR. The table shows millions of clones, with roughly nine tenths occurring only once. The sample taken for sequencing was naive CD4+ T cells sorted from blood. All receptors come from a man between 18 and 35 years old in good health. Both conserved end residues are part of each CDR3. The order of the fields is D gene, clone size, J gene, V gene, CDR3 protein, CDR3 DNA. The D gene is left open where the match is weak. Clone size is shown for a subset of rows, as once, few, many or a class of expanded clone.

D: NA
size: NA
J: TRBJ2-4
V: TRBV27
CDR3: CASSFRGNLAKNIQYF
DNA: TGTGCCAGCAGTTTCCGGGGGAACCTAGCCAAAAACATTCAGTACTTC

D: NA
size: NA
J: TRBJ1-1
V: TRBV9
CDR3: CASSVGPDLPGMNTEAFF
DNA: TGTGCCAGCAGCGTAGGGCCCGACCTACCGGGGATGAACACTGAAGCTTTCTTT

D: TRBD1
size: NA
J: TRBJ2-5
V: TRBV11-1
CDR3: CASSLAGQGEETQYF
DNA: TGTGCCAGCAGCTTAGCGGGACAGGGGGAAGAGACCCAGTACTTC

D: NA
size: NA
J: TRBJ2-2
V: TRBV7-9
CDR3: CASSSTNTGELFF
DNA: TGTGCCAGCAGCTCCACGAACACCGGGGAGCTGTTTTTT

D: NA
size: NA
J: TRBJ2-1
V: TRBV9
CDR3: CASSARGGTRDNEQFF
DNA: TGTGCCAGCAGCGCACGCGGGGGCACACGGGACAATGAGCAGTTCTTC

D: NA
size: NA
J: TRBJ2-4
V: TRBV21-1
CDR3: CASSKAPGTSGGPGAKNIQYF
DNA: TGTGCCAGCAGCAAGGCTCCCGGGACTAGCGGGGGGCCAGGTGCCAAAAACATTCAGTACTTC

D: NA
size: NA
J: TRBJ2-5
V: TRBV15
CDR3: CATSRVEGWTQYF
DNA: TGTGCCACCAGCAGAGTGGAGGGATGGACCCAGTACTTC

D: TRBD2
size: NA
J: TRBJ2-1
V: TRBV7-2
CDR3: CASSLGAGVFNEQFF
DNA: TGTGCCAGCAGCTTAGGGGCGGGAGTCTTCAATGAGCAGTTCTTC

D: NA
size: NA
J: TRBJ2-5
V: TRBV7-9
CDR3: CASSFRETQYF
DNA: TGTGCCAGCAGCTTCCGGGAGACCCAGTACTTC

D: NA
size: NA
J: TRBJ2-7
V: TRBV30
CDR3: CAWSVGGAVSYEQYF
DNA: TGTGCCTGGAGTGTAGGGGGGGCGGTAAGCTACGAGCAGTACTTC

D: NA
size: NA
J: TRBJ2-5
V: TRBV7-2
CDR3: CASSLEKGRETQYF
DNA: TGTGCCAGCAGCTTAGAGAAGGGACGAGAGACCCAGTACTTC

D: NA
size: once
J: TRBJ1-1
V: TRBV19
CDR3: CASSTHRENTEAFF
DNA: TGTGCCAGTAGTACCCACAGGGAGAACACTGAAGCTTTCTTT

D: TRBD2
size: NA
J: TRBJ2-3
V: TRBV7-9
CDR3: CASSSGGADTQYF
DNA: TGTGCCAGCAGCTCGGGGGGTGCAGATACGCAGTATTTT

D: NA
size: NA
J: TRBJ2-5
V: TRBV7-9
CDR3: CASSLQVTVQETQYF
DNA: TGTGCCAGCAGCTTACAGGTGACAGTTCAAGAGACCCAGTACTTC

D: NA
size: NA
J: TRBJ1-3
V: TRBV5-8
CDR3: CASSLIGNTIYF
DNA: TGTGCCAGCAGCTTAATAGGAAACACCATATATTTT

D: TRBD2
size: NA
J: TRBJ2-5
V: TRBV5-6
CDR3: CASSLPGLANGETQYF
DNA: TGTGCCAGCAGCCTACCCGGACTAGCGAACGGGGAGACCCAGTACTTC

D: TRBD1
size: NA
J: TRBJ1-1
V: TRBV18
CDR3: CASSPLRGGTEAFF
DNA: TGTGCCAGCTCACCACTCAGGGGGGGTACTGAAGCTTTCTTT

D: TRBD2
size: once
J: TRBJ2-1
V: TRBV7-6
CDR3: CASSKEGTSSYNEQFF
DNA: TGTGCCAGCAGCAAAGAAGGGACTAGCTCCTACAATGAGCAGTTCTTC

D: NA
size: NA
J: TRBJ2-3
V: TRBV19
CDR3: CASSIIPTPSTDTQYF
DNA: TGTGCCAGTAGTATTATTCCCACTCCTAGCACAGATACGCAGTATTTT

D: TRBD2
size: once
J: TRBJ2-7
V: TRBV7-2
CDR3: CASSSGLAGEEQYF
DNA: TGTGCCAGCAGCTCCGGACTAGCGGGAGAAGAGCAGTACTTC

D: TRBD2
size: NA
J: TRBJ2-7
V: TRBV5-3
CDR3: CARSFRPGLCYYEQYF
DNA: TGTGCCAGAAGCTTTAGGCCGGGACTATGCTACTACGAGCAGTACTTC

D: TRBD1
size: NA
J: TRBJ1-2
V: TRBV2
CDR3: CASSEWRTGGNYGYTF
DNA: TGTGCCAGCAGTGAATGGCGGACAGGGGGCAACTATGGCTACACCTTC

D: NA
size: NA
J: TRBJ2-6
V: TRBV2
CDR3: CASSEGILSGANVLTF
DNA: TGTGCCAGCAGTGAGGGGATTCTATCCGGGGCCAACGTCCTGACTTTC

D: TRBD1
size: NA
J: TRBJ2-7
V: TRBV19
CDR3: CASSISTGAYEQYF
DNA: TGTGCCAGTAGTATCAGTACAGGGGCCTACGAGCAGTACTTC

D: NA
size: NA
J: TRBJ2-3
V: TRBV2
CDR3: CASSTQGRDTDTQYF
DNA: TGTGCCAGCAGTACACAGGGTAGGGACACAGATACGCAGTATTTT

D: NA
size: NA
J: TRBJ1-3
V: TRBV4-1
CDR3: CASSQEQILGNTIYF
DNA: TGCGCCAGCAGCCAAGAACAGATTCTTGGAAACACCATATATTTT

D: NA
size: NA
J: TRBJ2-5
V: TRBV21-1
CDR3: CAYGGLAGGPGTRETQYF
DNA: TGTGCCTACGGGGGGCTAGCGGGAGGGCCAGGTACGCGGGAGACCCAGTACTTC

D: TRBD1
size: NA
J: TRBJ2-7
V: TRBV18
CDR3: CASSPATGVGEQYF
DNA: TGTGCCAGCTCACCGGCGACAGGGGTGGGCGAGCAGTACTTC

D: TRBD2
size: NA
J: TRBJ2-2
V: TRBV9
CDR3: CASRSGLAGARGELFF
DNA: TGTGCCAGCCGATCTGGTCTAGCGGGTGCTCGCGGGGAGCTGTTTTTT

D: NA
size: NA
J: TRBJ1-6
V: TRBV30
CDR3: CAWSPDRSGSPLHF
DNA: TGTGCCTGGAGTCCGGACAGATCGGGCTCACCCCTCCACTTT

D: TRBD1
size: NA
J: TRBJ2-3
V: TRBV2
CDR3: CASRFLGTDTDTQYF
DNA: TGTGCCAGCAGATTCCTGGGGACAGACACAGATACGCAGTATTTT

D: TRBD2
size: NA
J: TRBJ2-3
V: TRBV7-2
CDR3: CASSSSGNTQYF
DNA: TGTGCCAGCAGCTCTAGCGGCAATACGCAGTATTTT

D: NA
size: NA
J: TRBJ2-7
V: TRBV5-1
CDR3: CASSLVPGLTYEQYF
DNA: TGCGCCAGCAGCTTGGTTCCAGGACTTACCTACGAGCAGTACTTC

D: NA
size: NA
J: TRBJ1-2
V: TRBV10-3
CDR3: CAISGTAYGYTF
DNA: TGTGCCATCAGTGGTACAGCTTATGGCTACACCTTC

D: NA
size: few
J: TRBJ1-2
V: TRBV19
CDR3: CASNWGNYGYTF
DNA: TGTGCCAGTAATTGGGGAAACTATGGCTACACCTTC

D: NA
size: NA
J: TRBJ2-3
V: TRBV27
CDR3: CASSFYRGTDTQYF
DNA: TGTGCCAGCAGTTTCTATAGAGGCACAGATACGCAGTATTTT

D: NA
size: NA
J: TRBJ2-7
V: TRBV2
CDR3: CASSMGPLGEQYF
DNA: TGTGCCAGCAGTATGGGCCCACTGGGAGAGCAGTACTTC

D: NA
size: NA
J: TRBJ2-2
V: TRBV7-3
CDR3: CASSLKTDTGELFF
DNA: TGTGCCAGCAGCTTAAAGACCGACACCGGGGAGCTGTTTTTT

D: NA
size: NA
J: TRBJ2-2
V: TRBV28
CDR3: CASSSGGRGTGELFF
DNA: TGTGCCAGCAGCTCCGGGGGGCGCGGAACCGGGGAGCTGTTTTTT

D: TRBD1
size: NA
J: TRBJ2-5
V: TRBV11-2
CDR3: CASSPGQVAQETQYF
DNA: TGTGCCAGCAGCCCTGGACAGGTCGCCCAAGAGACCCAGTACTTC

D: NA
size: NA
J: TRBJ2-7
V: TRBV28
CDR3: CASRQGRDPYEQYF
DNA: TGTGCCAGTAGACAGGGGAGGGACCCCTACGAGCAGTACTTC

D: NA
size: once
J: TRBJ2-5
V: TRBV5-6
CDR3: CASSLRPVETQYF
DNA: TGTGCCAGCAGCTTGCGTCCGGTGGAGACCCAGTACTTC

D: TRBD2
size: once
J: TRBJ2-7
V: TRBV5-5
CDR3: CASSLTSGSSYEQYF
DNA: TGTGCCAGCAGTCTAACTAGCGGGAGCTCCTACGAGCAGTACTTC

D: NA
size: NA
J: TRBJ2-3
V: TRBV10-3
CDR3: CAISESASTDTQYF
DNA: TGTGCCATCAGTGAATCGGCTAGCACAGATACGCAGTATTTT

D: TRBD1
size: NA
J: TRBJ1-1
V: TRBV10-3
CDR3: CAISDSAGPGGEAFF
DNA: TGTGCCATCAGCGACTCTGCTGGGCCAGGGGGAGAAGCTTTCTTT

D: NA
size: NA
J: TRBJ1-1
V: TRBV2
CDR3: CASSETYGNTEAFF
DNA: TGTGCCAGCAGTGAAACGTACGGAAACACTGAAGCTTTCTTT

D: NA
size: NA
J: TRBJ1-5
V: TRBV28
CDR3: CASRMKTGRNQPQHF
DNA: TGTGCCAGCAGAATGAAGACAGGCAGAAATCAGCCCCAGCATTTT

D: NA
size: NA
J: TRBJ1-5
V: TRBV30
CDR3: CAWSEQGSQPQHF
DNA: TGTGCCTGGAGTGAACAGGGATCCCAGCCCCAGCATTTT

D: NA
size: NA
J: TRBJ2-1
V: TRBV4-1
CDR3: CASSQVTLSYNEQFF
DNA: TGCGCCAGCAGCCAAGTGACCCTCTCCTACAATGAGCAGTTCTTC

D: NA
size: NA
J: TRBJ2-1
V: TRBV6-1
CDR3: CASSELAENEQFF
DNA: TGTGCCAGCAGTGAACTGGCGGAAAATGAGCAGTTCTTC

D: NA
size: few
J: TRBJ1-1
V: TRBV5-1
CDR3: CASSLSQTEAFF
DNA: TGCGCCAGCAGCTTGTCCCAGACTGAAGCTTTCTTT

D: TRBD2
size: NA
J: TRBJ2-3
V: TRBV7-8
CDR3: CASSLKGAGGTDTQYF
DNA: TGTGCCAGCAGCTTAAAGGGAGCGGGGGGCACAGATACGCAGTATTTT

D: TRBD2
size: NA
J: TRBJ2-7
V: TRBV7-9
CDR3: CASSQTSPGGIDEQYF
DNA: TGTGCCAGCAGCCAGACTTCACCCGGGGGGATAGACGAGCAGTACTTC